Below, 9 T cell receptor beta chains from the same sample are listed, as sequenced in a study of T cell responses to AZD1222 COVID-19 vaccine. Only in-frame clones appear in the TCRdb table, and some are missing; sequencing was by immunoSEQ multiplex PCR. The sample has around 170,000 clones; roughly 90% are singletons. Sequenced here: peripheral blood, sampled on day 0 of AZD1222 vaccination. The receptor source for this set is an adult in good health.

V usage is TRBV3-1 (or the pseudogene TRBV3-2) and J usage is TRBJ2-7, with TRBD1 matching over 10 bases. Germline V gene data show CDR1 as LGHDT and CDR2 as YNNKEL (reference sequence). Trimming cost V 3 bases and J 5 bases; bases outside gene matches: 4. The CDR3 covers 14 residues. CDR3 protein: CASSHWDRGNEQYF. The CDR3 nucleotides are TGTGCCAGCAGCCATTGGGACAGGGGAAACGAGCAGTACTTC.

This chain joins TRBV3-1 (or the pseudogene TRBV3-2) and TRBJ2-1; possibly TRBD1 for D (6 bases). V was pared by 7 bases and J by 6 bases, with 22 bases between. The length of the CDR3 is 16 residues. Germline lookup yields CDR1 LGHDT and CDR2 YNNKEL (reference sequence). The CDR3 DNA sequence: TGTGCCAGCAAAAAATTACCGACCAGGGGCACCAATGAGCAGTTCTTC. Protein product: CASKKLPTRGTNEQFF.

The gene calls are TRBV4-1 and TRBJ2-4, with D possibly matching TRBD2 (6 bases). CDR3 length: 15 residues. The germline V gene has CDR1 MGHRA and CDR2 YSYEKL. Deletions cut 1 base from V and 0 bases from J, with 7 bases between. CDR3: CASSQGGVAKNIQYF. In DNA form, the CDR3 reads TGCGCCAGCAGCCAAGGGGGGGTAGCCAAAAACATTCAGTACTTC.

The rearrangement uses TRBV30 and TRBJ2-2; D gene unclear. This CDR3 contains 14 residues. The V gene lost 7 bases and the J gene lost 2 bases, with 14 bases spanning the gap. CDR1 GTSNPN and CDR2 SVGIG come from the germline V gene (reference sequence). CDR3 nucleotide sequence: TGTGCCTCCTCAGGAAGCGATAACACCGGGGAGCTGTTTTTT. Amino acids: CASSGSDNTGELFF. Filled out from reference TRBV30 and TRBJ2-2, the complete variable domain reads SQTIHQWPATLVQPVGSPLSLECTVEGTSNPNLYWYRQAAGRGLQLLFYSVGIGQISSEVPQNLSASRPQDRQFILSSKKLLLSDSGFYLCASSGSDNTGELFFGEGSRLTVL.

Only one count was recorded for this clone. The chain couples TRBV6-5 to TRBJ1-2, with TRBD1 as a possible D gene (6 bases). From germline, CDR1 is MNHEY and CDR2 SVGAGI. Trimming removed 6 bases at V and 0 bases at J, with 11 bases between. The CDR3 is 14 amino acids. CDR3 in amino acids: CASRKDRTNYGYTF. The CDR3 coding sequence is TGTGCCAGCAGGAAGGACAGAACTAACTATGGCTACACCTTC.

This rearrangement joins TRBV12-5 to TRBJ2-3; D unresolved. This CDR3 has 16 residues. V was pared by 5 bases and J by 0 bases, with 15 bases between. Germline values: CDR1 LGHNT, CDR2 FRNRAP. The CDR3 reads CASGPRLGSSTDTQYF. CDR3 sequence (DNA): TGTGCTAGTGGTCCGCGTTTGGGTAGTAGCACAGATACGCAGTATTTT.

The gene calls are TRBV28 and TRBJ2-3; D might be TRBD1 (5 bases). In germline, CDR1 is MDHEN, CDR2 SYDVKM. CDR3 size: 16 residues. The V end lost 2 bases, the J end lost 2 bases, and 14 bases lay between the germline ends. CDR3 bases: TGTGCCAGCAGTTTAGCGCAGGGCGCTGTCACAGATACGCAGTATTTT. Protein sequence: CASSLAQGAVTDTQYF.

In nucleotides, the CDR3 is TGTGCCAGCTCACCACACCAGGGTAACACTGAAGCTTTCTTT. Translation: CASSPHQGNTEAFF. The J gene is TRBJ1-1, the V gene TRBV18; D perhaps matches TRBD1 (5 bases). Between the trimmed V and J ends, which lost 1 base and 2 bases, there was a span of 8 bases. This CDR3 is 14 amino acids long. From germline, CDR1 is KGHSH and CDR2 LQKENI.

The chain uses TRBV28 and TRBJ1-2; possibly TRBD1 for D (5 bases). The germline gives CDR1 MDHEN, CDR2 SYDVKM. Trimming left V 3 bases short and J 4 bases short, with 12 bases between. This CDR3 comprises 14 residues. For the CDR3, the DNA is TGTGCCAGCAGTTTCCGGGGGGATACCTATGGCTACACCTTC. Its translation is CASSFRGDTYGYTF.